This T cell receptor (beta chain) was recorded in a study of human T cells and chemical hapten exposure. Study in general: Sensitizing treatment utilized 2% DPC over an approximately 2 cm by approximately 2 cm portion of upper inner arm skin. Readings were taken at 6 days from patch tests that had applied 0.01% DPC to the upper back.

The time point denotes: patch test 1, 2 weeks after DPC sensitization. Treatment here: therapeutic diphenylcyclopropenone sensitization with weekly scalp DPC. General study results and limits: Expanded TCRs showed more large CDR3 clusters than pre-sensitization or healthy control sets.

The CDR3 covers 13 residues. V was clipped by 1 base and J by 8 bases; unmatched bases: 4. Germline V CDR1 and CDR2: MGHRA, YSYEKL. Unique molecular identifiers were attached to individual cDNA molecules within the library. TCRdb analysed the RACE reads with MiXCR anew, one entry per CDR3 protein. In the table there are tens of thousands of distinct CDR3 sequences, 9.3% of which are singletons. There are many counts of this clonotype. Its antigen is not identified. V gene TRBV4-1 combines with J gene TRBJ1-1; TRBD1 agrees at 7 bases. The TCR was taken from a woman in her forties with alopecia areata. Some clones in this sample may be carry-over from other donors' samples. This sample comprised whole blood, obtained in connection with sensitization to the hapten diphenylcyclopropenone (DPC). CDR3 in amino acids: CASSQVGTDEAFF. The CDR3 nucleotides read TGCGCCAGCAGCCAAGTGGGGACAGACGAAGCTTTCTTT.